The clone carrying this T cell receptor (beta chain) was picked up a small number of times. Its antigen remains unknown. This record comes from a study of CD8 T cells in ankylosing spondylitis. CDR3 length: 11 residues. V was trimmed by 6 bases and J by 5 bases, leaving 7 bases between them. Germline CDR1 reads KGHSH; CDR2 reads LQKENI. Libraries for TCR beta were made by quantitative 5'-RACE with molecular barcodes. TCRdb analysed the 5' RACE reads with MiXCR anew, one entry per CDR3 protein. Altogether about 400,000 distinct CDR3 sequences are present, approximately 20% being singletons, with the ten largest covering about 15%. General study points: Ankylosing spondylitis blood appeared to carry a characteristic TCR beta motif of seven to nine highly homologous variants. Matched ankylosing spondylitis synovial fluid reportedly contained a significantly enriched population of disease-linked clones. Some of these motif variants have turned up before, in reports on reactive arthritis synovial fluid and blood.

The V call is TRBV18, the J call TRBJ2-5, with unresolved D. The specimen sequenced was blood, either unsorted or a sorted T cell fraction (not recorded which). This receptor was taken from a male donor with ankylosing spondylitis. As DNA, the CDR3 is TGTGCCAGCTCCCCGGACGAGACCCAGTACTTC. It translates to CASSPDETQYF.